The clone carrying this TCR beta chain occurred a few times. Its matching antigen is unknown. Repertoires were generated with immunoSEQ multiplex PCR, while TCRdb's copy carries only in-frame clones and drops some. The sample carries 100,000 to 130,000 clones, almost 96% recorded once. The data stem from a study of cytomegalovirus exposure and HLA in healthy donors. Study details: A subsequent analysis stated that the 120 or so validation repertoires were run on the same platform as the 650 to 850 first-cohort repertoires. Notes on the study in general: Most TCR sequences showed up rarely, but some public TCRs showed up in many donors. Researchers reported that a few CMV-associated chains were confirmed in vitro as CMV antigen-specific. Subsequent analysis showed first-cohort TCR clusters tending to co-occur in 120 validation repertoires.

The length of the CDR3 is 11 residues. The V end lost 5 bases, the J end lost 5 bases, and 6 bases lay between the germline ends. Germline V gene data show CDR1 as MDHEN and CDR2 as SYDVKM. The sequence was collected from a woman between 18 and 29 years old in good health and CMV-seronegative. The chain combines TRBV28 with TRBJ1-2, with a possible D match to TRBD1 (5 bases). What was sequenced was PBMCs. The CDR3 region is CASSTGYGYTF. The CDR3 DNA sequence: TGTGCCAGCAGTACAGGATATGGCTACACCTTC.